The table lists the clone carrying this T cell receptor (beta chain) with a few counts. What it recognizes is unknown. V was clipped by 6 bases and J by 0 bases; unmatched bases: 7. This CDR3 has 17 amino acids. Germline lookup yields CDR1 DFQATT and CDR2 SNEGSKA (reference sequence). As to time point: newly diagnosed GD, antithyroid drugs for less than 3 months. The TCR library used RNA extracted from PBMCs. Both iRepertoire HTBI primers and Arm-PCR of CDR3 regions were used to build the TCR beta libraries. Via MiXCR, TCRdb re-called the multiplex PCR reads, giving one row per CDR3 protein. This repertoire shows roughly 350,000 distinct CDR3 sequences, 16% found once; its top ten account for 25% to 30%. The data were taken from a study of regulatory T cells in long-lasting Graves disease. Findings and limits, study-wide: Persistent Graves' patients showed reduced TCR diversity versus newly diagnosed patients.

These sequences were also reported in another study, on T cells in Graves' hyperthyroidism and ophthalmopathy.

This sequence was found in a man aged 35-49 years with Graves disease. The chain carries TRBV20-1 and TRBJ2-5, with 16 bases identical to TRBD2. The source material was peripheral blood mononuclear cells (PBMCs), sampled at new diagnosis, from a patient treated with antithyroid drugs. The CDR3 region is CSAVGLAGGRYQETQYF. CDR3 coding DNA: TGCAGTGCCGTGGGACTAGCGGGGGGGCGTTACCAAGAGACCCAGTACTTC.